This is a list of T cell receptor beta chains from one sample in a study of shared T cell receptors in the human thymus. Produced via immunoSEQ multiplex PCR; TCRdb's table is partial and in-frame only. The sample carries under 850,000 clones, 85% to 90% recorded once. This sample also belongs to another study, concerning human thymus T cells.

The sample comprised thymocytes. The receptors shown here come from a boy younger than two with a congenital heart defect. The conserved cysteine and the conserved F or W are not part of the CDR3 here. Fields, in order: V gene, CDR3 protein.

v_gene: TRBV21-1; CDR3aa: ASIFRYEQY
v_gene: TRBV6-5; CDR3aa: AIHIAGPYEQY
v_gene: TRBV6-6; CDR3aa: ATGGPSGANVLT
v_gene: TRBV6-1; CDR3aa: ASLLELNYGYT
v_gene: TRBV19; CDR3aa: ASSISGQVCSYEQY
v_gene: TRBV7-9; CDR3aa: ASSSGLGAYEQY
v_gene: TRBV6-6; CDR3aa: ASSYVWEGLTGELF
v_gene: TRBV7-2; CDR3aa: ASSLSSEHYEQY
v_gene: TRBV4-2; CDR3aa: ASSQDWAGSPNEQY
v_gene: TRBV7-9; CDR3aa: ASSPRRGEQY
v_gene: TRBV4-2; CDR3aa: ASSQDILAGLSYEQY
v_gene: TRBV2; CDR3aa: ASSGSKAGYEQY
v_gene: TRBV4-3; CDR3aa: ASSQHAGLASSYEQY
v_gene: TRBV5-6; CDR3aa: ASSLVKGAWADTQY
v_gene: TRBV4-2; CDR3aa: ASSQEALLHNSGNTIY
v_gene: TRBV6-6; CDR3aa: ASSYSIPRYSGGYT
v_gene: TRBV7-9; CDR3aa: ASSPEREKTDTQY
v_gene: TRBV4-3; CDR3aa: ASSQGHGRGETQY
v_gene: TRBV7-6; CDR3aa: ASSSDRDGYT
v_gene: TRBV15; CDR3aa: ATSREGSNTGELF
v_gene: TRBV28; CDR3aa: ASSLVFPAAGQGAYEQY
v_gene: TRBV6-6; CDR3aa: ASSYRTRFFNEQF
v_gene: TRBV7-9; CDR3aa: ASSWTGDGSYEQY
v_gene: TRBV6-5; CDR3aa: ASSYGQEPSHDLT
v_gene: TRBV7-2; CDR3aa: ASSLGGGVDGSYEQY
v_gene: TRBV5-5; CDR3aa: ASSGRTSGRLAKNIQY
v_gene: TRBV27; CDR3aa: ASSVGGGSNEQF
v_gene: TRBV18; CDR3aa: ASSPRGQAYYEQY
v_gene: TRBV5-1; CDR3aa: ARSRTSGNTGELF
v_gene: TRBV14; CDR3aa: ASSQIPGGGDEQF
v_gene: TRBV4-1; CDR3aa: ASSTPTSSGRVTDTQY
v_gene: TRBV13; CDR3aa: ASSPGREESYNEQF
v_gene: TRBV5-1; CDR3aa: ASFSGRGTDTQY
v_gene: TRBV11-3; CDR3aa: ASSLISWERGSYEQY
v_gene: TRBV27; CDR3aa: ASSLREGRETQY
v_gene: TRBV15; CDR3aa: ATSRPQGATGNTIY
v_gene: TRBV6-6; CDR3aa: ASSYLGTGGLGEQY
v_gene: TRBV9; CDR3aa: ASQTGTSGKDTQY
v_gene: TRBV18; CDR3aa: ASSPRREKFEQY
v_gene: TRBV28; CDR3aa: ASSLQGAAQETQY
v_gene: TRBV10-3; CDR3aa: AISTRNTIY
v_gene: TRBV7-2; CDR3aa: ASSSRQGGTGELF
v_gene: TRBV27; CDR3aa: ASSSEQGWDEQY
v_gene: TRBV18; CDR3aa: ASSPRGQGQPQH
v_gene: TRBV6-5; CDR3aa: ASTPGLATEQY
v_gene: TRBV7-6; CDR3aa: ASSSTKWSTDTQY